Listed below are T cell receptor beta chains from one sample, sequenced in a study of T cell responses to AZD1222 COVID-19 vaccine. The table came from immunoSEQ multiplex PCR; TCRdb's copy has only in-frame clones and leaves some out. The data contain 200,000 to 250,000 clones, around 94% of them singletons. The source was peripheral blood, collected 28 days after the second dose of the MenACWY control vaccine. The receptors originated from an adult who received the MenACWY meningococcal vaccine as a control. The CDR3 runs from the conserved cysteine through the conserved F or W. The D gene is left open where the match is weak. Clone sizes are given selectively: once, few, many, or a class where the clone is expanded.

V gene,J gene,clone size,D gene,CDR3 DNA,CDR3 protein
TRBV5-4,TRBJ1-2,NA,NA,TGTGCCAGCAGCTTGGACAGGGTATATGGCTACACCTTC,CASSLDRVYGYTF
TRBV4-1,TRBJ1-5,NA,TRBD1,TGCGCCAGCAGCCAAGATTTACCGGACAGGGACGGCCTTCGCAATCAGCCCCAGCATTTT,CASSQDLPDRDGLRNQPQHF
TRBV3-1/TRBV3-2,TRBJ2-7,NA,NA,TGTGCCAGCAGCCAAGATTCCTACGAGCAGTACTTC,CASSQDSYEQYF
TRBV7-2,TRBJ2-3,NA,TRBD1,TGTGCCAGCAGCCCCGGCCGCGGACAGGGGGCAGATACGCAGTATTTT,CASSPGRGQGADTQYF
TRBV19,TRBJ2-6,NA,NA,TGTGCCAGTAGTGGCCAGGGAGGCGCTGGGGCCAACGTCCTGACTTTC,CASSGQGGAGANVLTF
TRBV3-1/TRBV3-2,TRBJ1-4,NA,NA,TGTGCCAGCAGCCAAGTCGGGGGCGGTACTAATGAAAAACTGTTTTTT,CASSQVGGGTNEKLFF
TRBV6-5,TRBJ1-5,NA,NA,TGTGCCAGCAGTTACTCGGGGGGGATCCCCCAGCATTTT,CASSYSGGIPQHF
TRBV7-8,TRBJ1-5,few,NA,TGTGCCAGCAGCTTAGAAGGGGGAGTGGGTCAGCCCCAGCATTTT,CASSLEGGVGQPQHF
TRBV11-2,TRBJ1-2,NA,TRBD1,TGTGCCAGCAGCTTAGCCCTCTCGGACAGGGGGCATGGCTACACCTTC,CASSLALSDRGHGYTF
TRBV6-2/TRBV6-3,TRBJ2-7,NA,NA,TGTGCCAGCAGTTACGCAGGGCCCTACGAGCAGTACTTC,CASSYAGPYEQYF
TRBV3-1/TRBV3-2,TRBJ1-6,NA,NA,TGTGCCAGCAGCCAAGACCTTTTTGTCCTTGGTTCACCCCTCCACTTT,CASSQDLFVLGSPLHF
TRBV5-1,TRBJ2-3,NA,NA,TGCGCCAGCAGCCGTGACCTGGGGGGGCAGTATTTT,CASSRDLGGQYF
TRBV6-2/TRBV6-3,TRBJ2-5,once,NA,TGTGCCAGCAGCCCCGGAGGGCGGGAGACCCAGTACTTC,CASSPGGRETQYF
TRBV19,TRBJ2-3,NA,NA,TGTGCCAGTAGTATGTCGGGAGCGGCGCGCACAGATACGCAGTATTTT,CASSMSGAARTDTQYF
TRBV6-5,TRBJ2-7,NA,NA,TGTGCCAGCAGTTACTCGACAGACCGGGACCTCTACGAGCAGTACTTC,CASSYSTDRDLYEQYF
TRBV6-5,TRBJ2-7,NA,NA,TGTGCCAGCACTCAAGGGACATTTAGGCACGAGCAGTACTTC,CASTQGTFRHEQYF
TRBV5-1,TRBJ1-1,NA,TRBD1,TGCGCCAGCAGCGGACAGGGGTCGCACACTGAAGCTTTCTTT,CASSGQGSHTEAFF